This T cell receptor beta chain derives from a study of T cell responses to AZD1222 COVID-19 vaccine. As concerns this clone: Its specificity is not known.

Losses at the gene ends were 5 bases for V and 7 bases for J; bases not matched to a gene: 6. The germline CDR1 and CDR2 sequences are SNHLY and FYNNEI. The CDR3 covers 16 residues. TCRdb's table, derived via immunoSEQ multiplex PCR, lists solely in-frame clones and lacks some. The data show about 94,000 clones, more than 75% seen once. Notes on the study in general: Baseline serology detected seropositivity in only a handful of AZD1222 recipients. No repertoire was sampled before or during the peak T cell response, only after it.

Pooled together were second doses at about 4 or about 12 weeks. The receptor was derived from an adult who received the AZD1222 COVID-19 vaccine. Sequencing was performed on peripheral blood, taken 28 days after the second AZD1222 dose. The V and J genes are TRBV2 and TRBJ2-1, with TRBD2 matching over 15 bases. CDR3 region: CASSSDGLAGGNEQFF. In DNA, the CDR3 is TGTGCCAGCAGTTCCGACGGACTAGCGGGAGGGAATGAGCAGTTCTTC.